The clone carrying this T cell receptor (beta chain) was detected once. Its antigen is not identified. The data were obtained in a study of cytomegalovirus exposure and HLA in healthy donors. About the study: Clustering assigned over 70% of the approximately 400 genotyped donors to the Caucasian-associated ancestry cluster.

The study's findings and limits: In a later analysis, V- and J-gene trimming of beta chains associated with a DCLRE1C missense variant, replicated independently.

Vbeta (60) and Jbeta (13) primers were used in the PCR. Method: immunoSEQ multiplex PCR; TCRdb's copy keeps in-frame clones and lacks some. The sample has hundreds of thousands of clones; 82% are singletons. Sequencing used PBMCs. This clonotype was obtained from a man in his forties in good health and CMV-seropositive.

The CDR3 is CASSFLTSGTDTQYF. DNA of the CDR3: TGTGCCAGCAGCTTTCTCACTAGCGGCACAGATACGCAGTATTTT. The V gene is TRBV7-9, the J gene TRBJ2-3; 7 bases are a match to TRBD2. The CDR3 is made up of 15 amino acids. Trimming at V came to 3 bases and at J to 1 base, leaving 4 bases not matched to a gene. Germline CDR1 SEHNR, CDR2 FQNEAQ (reference sequence).